The 24 T cell receptor beta chains below come from one sample, sequenced in a study of blood T cell repertoires in COVID-19. Here immunoSEQ multiplex PCR was the method, and the copy in TCRdb shows in-frame clones only, minus some. This sample has 120,000 or so clones; around four fifths occur once, and the top ten carry approximately 15%. Sequenced sample: peripheral blood. The receptors derive from a woman in her sixties or seventies with acute or convalescent COVID-19.

This clone has just a few counts. The chain has TRBV3-1 (or the pseudogene TRBV3-2) and TRBJ1-6; no firm D call. The CDR3 runs 15 residues. Germline lookup yields CDR1 LGHDT and CDR2 YNNKEL (reference sequence). Between the trimmed V and J ends, which lost 3 bases and 2 bases, there was a span of 8 bases. In DNA form, the CDR3 reads TGTGCCAGCAGCCATTGCAGAACCTATAATTCACCCCTCCACTTT. It translates to CASSHCRTYNSPLHF.

V usage is TRBV6-5 and J usage is TRBJ1-1; possible D gene TRBD1, 6 bases. This CDR3 region has 14 residues. The V end was cut by 10 bases, the J end by 0 bases, with 15 bases between. Per germline, CDR1 MNHEY and CDR2 SVGAGI. The CDR3 DNA reads TGTGCCACCGCATGGCCAGGGGTGAACACTGAAGCTTTCTTT. Translating gives CATAWPGVNTEAFF.

The chain has TRBV28 and TRBJ2-7; no firm D call. Per germline, CDR1 MDHEN and CDR2 SYDVKM. The V gene lost 6 bases and the J gene lost 5 bases, with 14 bases spanning the gap. This CDR3 spans 13 amino acids. This CDR3 reads CASRAPGNHEQYF. DNA for the CDR3: TGTGCCAGCAGGGCCCCGGGTAATCACGAGCAGTACTTC. Drawing the rest from reference TRBV28 and TRBJ2-7, the complete variable domain is DVKVTQSSRYLVKRTGEKVFLECVQDMDHENMFWYRQDPGLGLRLIYFSYDVKMKEKGDIPEGYSVSREKKERFSLILESASTNQTSMYLCASRAPGNHEQYFGPGTRLTVT.

The chain joins TRBV4-3 to TRBJ1-1; D gene ambiguous. V was cut by 1 base and J by 0 bases, with 3 bases left in between. This CDR3 has 13 residues. Germline V gene sequence: CDR1 LGHNA, CDR2 YSLEER. Here the CDR3 reads CASSQVMNTEAFF. For the CDR3, the DNA is TGCGCCAGCAGCCAAGTTATGAACACTGAAGCTTTCTTT.

The sample holds one count of this clone. This chain links TRBV28 with TRBJ1-2; TRBD1 matches 9 bases. Trimming cost V 10 bases and J 4 bases; bases outside gene matches: 7. This CDR3 contains 13 residues. CDR1 and CDR2 from the germline V gene are MDHEN and SYDVKM. CDR3 coding DNA: TGTGCCACCGGGACAGGGCCCATCTATGGCTACACCTTC. Protein product: CATGTGPIYGYTF.

The rearrangement links TRBV4-2 to TRBJ2-3; unclear D gene. The CDR3 totals 15 residues. Trimming removed 8 bases from V and 0 bases from J, with 15 bases in between. Per germline, CDR1 LGHNA and CDR2 YNFKEQ. CDR3: CASQNAVGSTDTQYF. The CDR3 bases are TGTGCCAGCCAAAACGCGGTTGGGAGCACAGATACGCAGTATTTT.

The genes are TRBV3-1 (or the pseudogene TRBV3-2) and TRBJ1-6; D remains unclear. The V end lost 0 bases, the J end lost 7 bases, and 10 bases lay between the germline ends. CDR1 and CDR2 from the germline V gene are LGHDT and YNNKEL (reference sequence). This CDR3 contains 15 residues. The DNA for the CDR3 is TGTGCCAGCAGCCAAGAAGGAGGCTGGAATTCACCCCTCCACTTT. Translated, it gives CASSQEGGWNSPLHF.

The V call is TRBV9, the J call TRBJ1-1; no reliable D call. V dropped 0 bases and J dropped 1 base, with 10 bases sitting between them. Per germline, CDR1 SGDLS and CDR2 YYNGEE. The CDR3 length is 15 residues. The CDR3 coding sequence is TGTGCCAGCAGCGTAGAAATACAGCCGAACACTGAAGCTTTCTTT. Its protein product is CASSVEIQPNTEAFF.

On this clone itself: One end of the junction fails to match germline, which may point to a read error. The chain is built from TRBV4-3 and TRBJ1-6, with no clear D. There are 15 residues in the CDR3. Germline V gene sequence: CDR1 LGHNA, CDR2 YSLEER. In DNA, the CDR3 is TGCGCCAGCAGCCAAGAGGAGGGCTTGTCGTCACCTCTCCACTTT. Its protein is CASSQEEGLSSPLHF.

The chain has TRBV19 and TRBJ2-2; D is perhaps TRBD1 (6 bases). CDR3 length: 16 amino acids. The ends were cut back, 6 bases at V and 1 base at J, with 15 bases in the middle. Germline V gene sequence: CDR1 LNHDA, CDR2 SQIVND (reference sequence). The CDR3 reads CASSTRGRGNTGELFF. CDR3 bases: TGTGCCAGTAGCACTAGAGGCAGGGGGAACACCGGGGAGCTGTTTTTT.

This chain joins TRBV4-3 and TRBJ2-1; TRBD2 agrees at 8 bases. The CDR3 has 15 amino acids. V was pared by 0 bases and J by 7 bases, with 5 bases of the junction left unmatched. Germline V gives CDR1 LGHNA, CDR2 YSLEER. CDR3 loop: CASSQDSGGGNEQFF. CDR3 DNA: TGCGCCAGCAGCCAAGATTCGGGAGGGGGAAATGAGCAGTTCTTC.

This clone was seen once. The chain recombines TRBV5-1 with TRBJ2-3; a possible D gene is TRBD1 (6 bases). Germline V lookup: CDR1 SGHRS, CDR2 YFSETQ. V was shortened by 2 bases and J by 0 bases, with 10 bases between the two germline ends. The CDR3 extends over 15 amino acids. In DNA form, the CDR3 reads TGCGCCAGCAGCTTTTGGGACATGAGCACAGATACGCAGTATTTT. Translation gives CASSFWDMSTDTQYF.

The V call is TRBV4-3, the J call TRBJ2-1; no definite D call. This CDR3 is built from 14 residues. The V end was cut by 4 bases, the J end by 6 bases, with 13 bases between. CDR1 is LGHNA, CDR2 YSLEER, per germline. This CDR3 is CASSPSLTPNEQFF. The CDR3 nucleotides read TGCGCCAGCAGCCCCTCACTTACCCCCAATGAGCAGTTCTTC.

V is TRBV18 and J is TRBJ1-1, with 9 positions matching TRBD1. The CDR3 contains 15 residues. The V and J ends lost 5 bases and 1 base, in that order; junction bases with no gene match: 5. Germline V gives CDR1 KGHSH, CDR2 LQKENI. The chain's CDR3 is CASSAWTGENTEAFF. For the CDR3, the DNA is TGTGCCAGCTCAGCATGGACAGGGGAGAACACTGAAGCTTTCTTT. The complete variable domain, with remaining parts taken from reference TRBV18 and TRBJ1-1, reads NAGVMQNPRHLVRRRGQEARLRCSPMKGHSHVYWYRQLPEEGLKFMVYLQKENIIDESGMPKERFSAEFPKEGPSILRIQQVVRGDSAAYFCASSAWTGENTEAFFGQGTRLTVV.

The chain couples TRBV11-3 to TRBJ2-4; the match to TRBD1 covers 7 bases. CDR3 length: 15 amino acids. Germline V gene data show CDR1 as SGHNT and CDR2 as YENEEA. With V trimmed by 5 bases and J by 6 bases, 10 bases remained unmatched. The CDR3 region is CASSARGQRGNIQYF. In nucleotides, the CDR3 is TGTGCCAGCAGCGCCCGGGGACAGAGAGGAAACATTCAGTACTTC.

This chain uses TRBV4-3 with TRBJ1-6, with D hard to call. Trimming removed 4 bases at V and 0 bases at J, with 16 bases between. Germline V CDR1 and CDR2: LGHNA, YSLEER. This CDR3 region has 18 residues. CDR3 in DNA: TGCGCCAGCAGCCCGAGCGGACGGAGGAGCTCCTATAATTCACCCCTCCACTTT. Translation gives CASSPSGRRSSYNSPLHF.

V and J are TRBV7-9 and TRBJ1-6; the match to TRBD1 covers 7 bases. CDR3 length equals 15 residues. Germline CDR1 is SEHNR and CDR2 is FQNEAQ (reference sequence). The junction had 4 bases not matched to a gene; V was cut back by 2 bases and J by 6 bases. The CDR3 sequence: CASSLRGGTNSPLHF. CDR3 bases: TGTGCCAGCAGCTTACGAGGGGGCACTAATTCACCCCTCCACTTT.

The chain recombines TRBV7-3 with TRBJ2-2; TRBD1 agrees at 8 bases. CDR3 length: 12 residues. J was trimmed by 7 bases and V by 8 bases; bases with no gene match: 3. The germline gives CDR1 SGHTA, CDR2 FQGTGA. The CDR3 is CASGRGHGELFF. The CDR3 nucleotides read TGTGCCAGCGGCAGGGGGCACGGGGAGCTGTTTTTT. The full variable domain, with the rest looked up from reference TRBV7-3 and TRBJ2-2, is GAGVSQTPSNKVTEKGKYVELRCDPISGHTALYWYRQSLGQGPEFLIYFQGTGAADDSGLPNDRFFAVRPEGSVSTLKIQRTERGDSAVYLCASGRGHGELFFGEGSRLTVL.

About this clone: In the same sample, other DNA sequences code for this CDR3. This sequence joins TRBV7-3 and TRBJ2-5; D is ambiguous. This CDR3 region has 13 residues. V shed 3 bases and J shed 1 base, with 6 bases lying between them. Germline values: CDR1 SGHTA, CDR2 FQGTGA. The CDR3 loop is CASSLSVQETQYF. The CDR3 DNA follows: TGTGCCAGCAGCTTGTCAGTCCAAGAGACCCAGTACTTC.

The chain is built from TRBV5-1 and TRBJ2-1; D unclear. The V gene lost 3 bases and the J gene lost 5 bases, with 6 bases spanning the gap. The germline V gene encodes CDR1 SGHRS and CDR2 YFSETQ. CDR3 length: 12 amino acids. For the CDR3, the DNA is TGCGCCAGCAGCTCAAACAACAATGAGCAGTTCTTC. Its protein product is CASSSNNNEQFF.

The rearrangement uses TRBV11-3 and TRBJ2-1; D not resolved. Between the trimmed V and J ends, which lost 3 bases and 7 bases, there was a span of 13 bases. Germline V gene sequence: CDR1 SGHNT, CDR2 YENEEA. This CDR3 is 14 amino acids long. For the CDR3, the DNA is TGTGCCAGCAGCTTCCAGGCGAATAATAATGAGCAGTTCTTC. Translation gives CASSFQANNNEQFF.

The J gene is TRBJ2-1, the V gene TRBV7-2; no clear D. This CDR3 contains 12 residues. Germline values: CDR1 SGHTA, CDR2 FQGNSA. The V gene lost 4 bases and the J gene lost 4 bases, with 5 bases spanning the gap. CDR3 region: CASSSFYNEQFF. As DNA, the CDR3 is TGTGCCAGCAGCTCCTTTTACAATGAGCAGTTCTTC.

V is TRBV18 and J is TRBJ2-7; D unresolved. V was trimmed by 5 bases and J by 2 bases, leaving 16 bases between them. This CDR3 has 15 amino acids. Germline CDR1 reads KGHSH; CDR2 reads LQKENI. The CDR3 nucleotides are TGTGCCAGCTCAATTGCGACAAGTACGACCTACGAGCAGTACTTC. It codes for CASSIATSTTYEQYF.

This chain uses TRBV20-1 with TRBJ2-5; a possible D gene is TRBD1 (6 bases). V was shortened by 3 bases and J by 9 bases, with 23 bases between the two germline ends. Germline CDR1 reads DFQATT; CDR2 reads SNEGSKA (reference sequence). This CDR3 has 15 residues. CDR3 region: CSASPVGLGKGAQYF. The CDR3 DNA is TGCAGTGCTAGTCCCGTAGGTCTGGGCAAGGGGGCCCAGTACTTC.